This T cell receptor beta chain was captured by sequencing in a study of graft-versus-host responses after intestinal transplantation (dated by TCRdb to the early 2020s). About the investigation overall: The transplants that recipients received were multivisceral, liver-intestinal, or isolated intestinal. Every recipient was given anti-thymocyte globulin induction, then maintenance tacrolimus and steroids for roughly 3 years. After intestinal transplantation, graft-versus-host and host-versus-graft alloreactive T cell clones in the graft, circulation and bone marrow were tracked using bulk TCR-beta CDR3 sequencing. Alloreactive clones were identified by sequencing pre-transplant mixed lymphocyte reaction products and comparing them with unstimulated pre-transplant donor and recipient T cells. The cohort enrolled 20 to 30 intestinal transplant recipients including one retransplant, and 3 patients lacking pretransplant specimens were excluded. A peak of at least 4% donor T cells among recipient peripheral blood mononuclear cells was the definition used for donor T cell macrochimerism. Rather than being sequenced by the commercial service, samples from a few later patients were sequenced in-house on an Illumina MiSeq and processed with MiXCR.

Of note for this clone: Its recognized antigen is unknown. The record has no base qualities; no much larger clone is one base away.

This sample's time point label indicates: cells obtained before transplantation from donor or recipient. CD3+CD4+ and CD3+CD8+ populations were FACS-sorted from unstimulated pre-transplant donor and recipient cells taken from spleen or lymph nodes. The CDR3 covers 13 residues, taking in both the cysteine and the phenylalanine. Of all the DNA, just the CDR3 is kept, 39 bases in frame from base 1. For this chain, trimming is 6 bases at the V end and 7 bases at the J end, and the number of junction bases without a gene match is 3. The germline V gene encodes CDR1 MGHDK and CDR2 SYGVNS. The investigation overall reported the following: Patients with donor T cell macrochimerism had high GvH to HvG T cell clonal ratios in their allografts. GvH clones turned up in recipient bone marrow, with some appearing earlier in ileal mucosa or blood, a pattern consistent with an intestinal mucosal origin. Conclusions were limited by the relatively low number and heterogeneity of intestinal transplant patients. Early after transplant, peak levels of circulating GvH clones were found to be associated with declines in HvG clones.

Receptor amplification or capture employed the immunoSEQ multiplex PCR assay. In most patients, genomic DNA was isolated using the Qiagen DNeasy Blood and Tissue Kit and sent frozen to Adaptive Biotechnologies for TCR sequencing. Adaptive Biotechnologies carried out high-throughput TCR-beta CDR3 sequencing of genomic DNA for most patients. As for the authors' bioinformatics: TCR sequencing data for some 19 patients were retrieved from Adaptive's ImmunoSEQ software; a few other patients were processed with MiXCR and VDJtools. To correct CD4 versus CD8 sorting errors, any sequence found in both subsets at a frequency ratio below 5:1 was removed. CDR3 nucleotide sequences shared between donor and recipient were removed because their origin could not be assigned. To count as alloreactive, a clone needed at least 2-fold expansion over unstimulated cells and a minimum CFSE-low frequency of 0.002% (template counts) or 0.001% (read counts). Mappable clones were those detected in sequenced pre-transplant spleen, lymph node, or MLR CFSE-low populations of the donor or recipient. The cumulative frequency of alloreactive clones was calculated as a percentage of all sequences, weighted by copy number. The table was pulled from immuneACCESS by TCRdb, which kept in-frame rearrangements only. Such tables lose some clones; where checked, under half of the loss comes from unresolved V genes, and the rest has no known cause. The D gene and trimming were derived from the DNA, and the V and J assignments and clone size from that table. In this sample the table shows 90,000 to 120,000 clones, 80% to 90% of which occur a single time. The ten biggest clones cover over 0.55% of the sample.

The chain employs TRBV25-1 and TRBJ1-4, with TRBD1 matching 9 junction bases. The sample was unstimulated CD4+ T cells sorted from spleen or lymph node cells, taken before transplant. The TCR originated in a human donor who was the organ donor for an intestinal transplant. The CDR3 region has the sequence CASSRTGVEKLFF. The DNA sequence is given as TGTGCCAGCAGCCGGACAGGGGTTGAAAAACTGTTTTTT.